The 15 T cell receptor beta chains below come from one sample, sequenced in a study of identical twins. TCRdb called the 5' RACE reads again in MiXCR, with one record for every CDR3 protein. The sample lists more than 250,000 distinct CDR3 sequences, about 8.3% occurring once. These records were also assigned to another study, of yellow fever vaccine responses in identical twins.

Sequencing input: memory (CD45RO+) T cells sorted from blood. Every receptor here comes from a woman younger than 30 in good health.

The rearrangement joins TRBV20-1 to TRBJ2-3; TRBD2 aligns across 8 bases. This CDR3 region has 15 residues. The J segment lost 4 bases and the V segment lost 1 base, leaving 7 bases of the junction unmatched. From germline, CDR1 is DFQATT and CDR2 SNEGSKA (reference sequence). The CDR3 loop reads CSARVLERESDTQYF. The CDR3 nucleotides are TGCAGTGCTAGAGTTCTGGAGCGGGAGTCAGATACGCAGTATTTT.

A few counts support this clonotype. The V call is TRBV2, the J call TRBJ2-1; 9 bases align to TRBD2. The V segment lost 6 bases and the J segment 7 bases; nucleotides outside the gene matches: 7. The CDR3 is 14 residues long. Per the germline V gene, CDR1 is SNHLY and CDR2 is FYNNEI. This CDR3 reads CASSVLAGTNEQFF. The CDR3 region has the DNA TGTGCCAGCAGCGTTCTAGCGGGGACTAATGAGCAGTTCTTC.

This chain joins TRBV3-1 and TRBJ2-1, with 9 bases aligning to TRBD2. J gave up 5 bases and V 4 bases, and 12 bases lay outside the gene matches. CDR1 is LGHDT and CDR2 is YNNKEL in the germline V gene (reference sequence). The length of the CDR3 is 17 residues. CDR3 sequence (DNA): TGTGCCAGCAGCCCATTTCGGGCTAGCGGGAACAACAATGAGCAGTTCTTC. This translates into CASSPFRASGNNNEQFF.

V and J are TRBV19 and TRBJ2-2; 7 positions agree with TRBD1. The CDR3 length is 16 residues. CDR1 is LNHDA, CDR2 SQIVND, per germline (reference sequence). V trimming: 7 bases; J trimming: 2 bases; junction bases outside the gene matches: 10. The CDR3 nucleotides are TGTGCCAGTAAAGACGGACAGGTTCTAAACACCGGGGAGCTGTTTTTT. Its protein is CASKDGQVLNTGELFF.

This chain connects TRBV11-2 to TRBJ1-2, with 9 bases fitting TRBD1. The CDR3 covers 15 residues. Germline trimming cut 4 bases from V and 3 bases from J; bases unmatched to any gene: 6. Germline lookup yields CDR1 SGHAT and CDR2 FQNNGV. DNA for the CDR3: TGTGCCAGCAGCTCTCGGAGGACAGGGGACTATGGCTACACCTTC. Its protein product is CASSSRRTGDYGYTF.

This clonotype has ten or more counts. This rearrangement joins TRBV6-1 to TRBJ1-2; no definite D call. CDR1 is MNHNS, CDR2 SASEGT, per germline. The CDR3 length is 16 residues. V was cut by 1 base and J by 8 bases, with 20 bases left in between. The CDR3: CASSEEEGVRAQGYTF. DNA for the CDR3: TGTGCCAGCAGTGAAGAGGAGGGAGTAAGGGCTCAGGGCTACACCTTC.

This clonotype was observed at least ten times. The chain employs TRBV29-1 and TRBJ1-1; D is perhaps TRBD1 (6 bases). Germline V CDR1 and CDR2: SQVTM, ANQGSEA. The CDR3 length is 15 residues. Trimming left V 0 bases short and J 8 bases short, with 19 bases between. CDR3 DNA: TGCAGCGTTGAAGATCGTGGACGACAGGCGATCGAAGCTTTCTTT. Translating it yields CSVEDRGRQAIEAFF.

The chain employs TRBV6-2 or TRBV6-3 and TRBJ2-3; 7 bases fit TRBD2. The CDR3 extends over 16 amino acids. Losses at the gene ends were 3 bases for V and 2 bases for J; bases not matched to a gene: 8. From germline, CDR1 is MNHEY and CDR2 SVGEGT. This CDR3 reads CASSYSASGITDTQYF. The CDR3 DNA follows: TGTGCCAGCAGTTATTCGGCTAGCGGAATCACAGATACGCAGTATTTT.

This clonotype has more than one count but fewer than ten. The V gene is TRBV6-1, the J gene TRBJ2-1; 10 positions match TRBD2. With V trimmed by 2 bases and J by 8 bases, 18 bases remained unmatched. Germline CDR1 MNHNS, CDR2 SASEGT. CDR3 length: 19 amino acids. The CDR3 reads CASSETRSRVSSGSYEQFF. The CDR3 nucleotides are TGTGCCAGCAGTGAAACGAGGTCCCGGGTGTCTAGCGGGAGTTATGAGCAGTTCTTC.

This clonotype was picked up a small number of times. The gene calls are TRBV10-2 and TRBJ2-2; 8 bases are a match to TRBD1. The CDR3 totals 18 residues. With V trimmed by 4 bases and J by 6 bases, 16 bases remained unmatched. Germline V lookup: CDR1 WSHSY, CDR2 SAAADI. The CDR3 bases are TGCGCCAGCAGTGGCCCGACGATCAGGGGGCCGCGCGCCGGGGAGCTGTTTTTT. It codes for CASSGPTIRGPRAGELFF.

This clonotype was counted at least ten times. V and J are TRBV4-1 and TRBJ1-4; D remains unclear. Per the germline V gene, CDR1 is MGHRA and CDR2 is YSYEKL. Trimming pared 0 bases from V and 8 bases from J, leaving 13 bases between. The CDR3 is 15 amino acids. CDR3 amino acids: CASSQDMRRSEKLFF. In DNA form, the CDR3 reads TGCGCCAGCAGCCAAGATATGCGCAGGAGCGAAAAACTGTTTTTT.

This clonotype showed up many times. V is TRBV29-1 and J is TRBJ2-3; D unresolved. Trimming removed 3 bases at V and 2 bases at J, with 6 bases between. The CDR3 spans 12 residues. The V gene's germline CDR1 is SQVTM and CDR2 ANQGSEA. In DNA form, the CDR3 reads TGCAGCGTTGATGTCAACACAGATACGCAGTATTTT. It codes for CSVDVNTDTQYF.

The gene calls are TRBV7-2 and TRBJ2-3; D unresolved. V lost 2 bases and J lost 8, with 5 bases in between. The CDR3 sequence is 11 residues long. Germline V gene sequence: CDR1 SGHTA, CDR2 FQGNSA. As DNA, the CDR3 is TGTGCCAGCAGCTTACAGTCTACGCAGTATTTT. Its translation is CASSLQSTQYF.

This clonotype has at least ten counts. The chain carries TRBV7-6 and TRBJ2-3; no clear D gene. The germline V gene encodes CDR1 SGHVS and CDR2 FNYEAQ. The CDR3 runs to 19 residues. With 2 bases removed from V and 2 bases from J, the gap between germline ends came to 23 bases. The CDR3 DNA reads as TGTGCCAGCAGCTTAACCTACAGTGAACCAAGTTCTTACACAGATACGCAGTATTTT. Translating gives CASSLTYSEPSSYTDTQYF.

This chain links TRBV27 with TRBJ1-1, with no clear D. CDR3 length: 18 amino acids. The germline V and J ends were trimmed by 7 bases and 0 bases, with 24 bases remaining between them. Per germline, CDR1 MNHEY and CDR2 SMNVEV (reference sequence). The CDR3 spells CASKPSQTGSIMNTEAFF. The CDR3 DNA sequence: TGTGCCAGCAAACCCTCACAAACCGGGTCGATCATGAACACTGAAGCTTTCTTT.